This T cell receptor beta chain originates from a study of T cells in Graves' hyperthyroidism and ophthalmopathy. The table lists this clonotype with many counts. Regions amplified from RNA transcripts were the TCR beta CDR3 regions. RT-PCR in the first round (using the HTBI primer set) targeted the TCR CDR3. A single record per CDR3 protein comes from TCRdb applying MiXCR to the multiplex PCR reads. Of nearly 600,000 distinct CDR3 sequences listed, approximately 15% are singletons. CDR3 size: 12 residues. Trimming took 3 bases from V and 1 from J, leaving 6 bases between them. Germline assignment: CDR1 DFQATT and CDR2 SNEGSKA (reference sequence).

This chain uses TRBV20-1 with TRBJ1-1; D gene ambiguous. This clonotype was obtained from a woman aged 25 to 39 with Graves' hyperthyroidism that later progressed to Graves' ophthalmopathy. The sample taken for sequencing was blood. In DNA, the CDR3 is TGCAGTGCTAGGATGAGGAACACTGAAGCTTTCTTT. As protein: CSARMRNTEAFF.